This is a list of T cell receptor beta chains from one sample in a study of T-cell reconstitution after alpha-beta-depleted transplantation in children. TCRdb processed the PCR reads anew with MiXCR; each CDR3 protein has one entry. Altogether 200,000 to 250,000 distinct CDR3 sequences are present, under 30% being singletons, with the ten largest covering about 5%. The input for sequencing was PBMCs, mostly from graft donor cells, taken 360 days after TCRalphabeta/CD19-depleted stem cell transplant. These receptors originate from a female patient aged 2-9 years who had a stem cell transplant for congenital amegakaryocytic thrombocytopenia, so the T cells may come from the graft donor. Both conserved end residues are part of each CDR3. Fields, in order: clone size, V gene, J gene, D gene, CDR3 DNA, CDR3 protein. A D gene is named only where the DNA matches it firmly. Only part of the rows carry a size: once, few, many, or a class if the clone is expanded.

few,TRBV30,TRBJ2-5,NA,TGTGCCTGGAGTGTGGGGCCGGACCAAGAGACCCAGTACTTC,CAWSVGPDQETQYF
few,TRBV12-3/TRBV12-4,TRBJ1-5,TRBD1,TGTGCCAGCAGTTTCCGGGACAGGGGAGAACATAGCAATCAGCCCCAGCATTTT,CASSFRDRGEHSNQPQHF
few,TRBV28,TRBJ2-1,NA,TGTGCCAGCAGTTTAATGGGTTTCTCGCACCTCTACAATGAGCAGTTCTTC,CASSLMGFSHLYNEQFF
many,TRBV29-1,TRBJ2-1,NA,TGCAGCGTTGATCGAGCGGGCAATGAGCAGTTCTTC,CSVDRAGNEQFF
NA,TRBV10-3,TRBJ2-1,TRBD2,TGTGCCATCAGTGAGTCGTTCCCTAGCGGGAGCTTCAATGAGCAGTTCTTC,CAISESFPSGSFNEQFF
NA,TRBV12-3/TRBV12-4,TRBJ1-3,NA,TGTGCCAGCAGGGGAGCTGGGAGTGGAAACACCATATATTTT,CASRGAGSGNTIYF
NA,TRBV14,TRBJ2-1,NA,TGTGCCAGCAGCCGCGGACGGTACAATGAGCAGTTCTTC,CASSRGRYNEQFF
few,TRBV20-1,TRBJ1-1,NA,TGCAGTGCTAGGGCGGGGAACACTGAAGCTTTCTTT,CSARAGNTEAFF
NA,TRBV28,TRBJ2-1,NA,TGTGCCAGCAGTTTAAGGATTGGAATACGGGCTGAGCAGTTCTTC,CASSLRIGIRAEQFF
many,TRBV10-3,TRBJ2-3,NA,TGTGCCATCAGTGACTCTTTGACCAGCACAGATACGCAGTATTTT,CAISDSLTSTDTQYF
NA,TRBV20-1,TRBJ2-3,NA,TGCAGTGCTAAAGCGGGCGGGGACACAGATACGCAGTATTTT,CSAKAGGDTDTQYF
NA,TRBV20-1,TRBJ2-7,TRBD2,TGCAGTGCTAGAGATCTTGGGCGGGAGGAGAACGAGCAGTACTTC,CSARDLGREENEQYF
medium-sized,TRBV5-1,TRBJ2-7,TRBD2,TGCGCCAGCAGCTTGACTAGCGGGAGCTACGAGCAGTACTTC,CASSLTSGSYEQYF
NA,TRBV15,TRBJ1-4,NA,TGTGCCACCAGAGCCGAGGTGGTCGCTGAAAAACTGTTTTTT,CATRAEVVAEKLFF
NA,TRBV20-1,TRBJ2-7,TRBD2,TGCAGTGCCAGCCGCGGGACTAGGATCTACGAGCAGTACTTC,CSASRGTRIYEQYF
few,TRBV4-2,TRBJ2-7,NA,TGTGCCAGCAGCCAAGATGTTCGGCCGGGGTACGAGCAGTACTTC,CASSQDVRPGYEQYF
NA,TRBV30,TRBJ1-4,TRBD1,TGTGCCTGGGGGACAGGCACTAATGAAAAACTGTTTTTT,CAWGTGTNEKLFF
NA,TRBV5-1,TRBJ2-3,NA,TGCGCCAGCAGCTTGACATATACGCAGTATTTT,CASSLTYTQYF
NA,TRBV11-2,TRBJ1-1,NA,TGTGCCACGCACGGGAACGCTGAAGCTTTCTTT,CATHGNAEAFF
many,TRBV4-1,TRBJ1-1,NA,TGCGCCAGCAGCTACAGGGACGGTTACACTGAAGCTTTCTTT,CASSYRDGYTEAFF
few,TRBV5-1,TRBJ2-1,TRBD1,TGCGCCAGCAGCTTATATACAGGGGCTGATGAGCAGTTCTTC,CASSLYTGADEQFF
NA,TRBV20-1,TRBJ2-7,NA,TGCAGTGCTGGTGCGGGGTGGGGCGACTACGAGCAGTACTTC,CSAGAGWGDYEQYF
NA,TRBV20-1,TRBJ2-2,NA,TGCAGTGCTAGAGCCGCGGGCCAGGGGTCCCACGGGGAGCTGTTTTTT,CSARAAGQGSHGELFF
few,TRBV5-1,TRBJ2-7,NA,TGCGCCAGCAGCTTGGACCTGGCGAGGGGGGAGCAGTACTTC,CASSLDLARGEQYF
NA,TRBV5-1,TRBJ2-7,NA,TGCGCCAGTAGCCGGGATCTCTACGAGCAGTACTTC,CASSRDLYEQYF
many,TRBV4-1,TRBJ2-1,NA,TGCGCCAGCAGCCAAGAAGGGGACTTGGCCGTGGGAGAGCAGTTCTTC,CASSQEGDLAVGEQFF
NA,TRBV3-1,TRBJ2-1,NA,TGTGCCAGCAGCCAAGGATTCCGCAATGAGCAGTTCTTC,CASSQGFRNEQFF
NA,TRBV7-9,TRBJ1-1,NA,TGTGCCACCCTTGGTGGGGGTGAAGCTTTCTTT,CATLGGGEAFF
few,TRBV4-2,TRBJ2-7,NA,TGTGCCAGCAGCCAAGATAGGGTGTCGTCAGGTTACGAGCAGTACTTC,CASSQDRVSSGYEQYF
many,TRBV7-2,TRBJ1-5,NA,TGTGCCAGCAGCTTAGTTAGTGGAAGCAATCAGCCCCAGCATTTT,CASSLVSGSNQPQHF
NA,TRBV9,TRBJ2-5,NA,TGTGCCAGCAGCGTTGGGGGGGGGGCGGAGACCCAGTACTTC,CASSVGGGAETQYF
NA,TRBV5-6,TRBJ2-1,TRBD2,TGTGCCAGCAGCTTGGCTTGGGCTAGCGGGGCTGCTGGGGAGCAGTTCTTC,CASSLAWASGAAGEQFF
NA,TRBV28,TRBJ1-3,NA,TGTGCCAGCAGAGTAGGATTCTCTGGAAACACCATATATTTT,CASRVGFSGNTIYF
NA,TRBV12-3/TRBV12-4,TRBJ2-3,TRBD1,TGTGCCAGCAGTTTAGGGGACAGGGTGTCCACAGATACGCAGTATTTT,CASSLGDRVSTDTQYF
few,TRBV4-2,TRBJ1-5,TRBD1,TGTGCCAGCAGCCATATGACAGGGTTGTATCAGCCCCAGCATTTT,CASSHMTGLYQPQHF
NA,TRBV12-3/TRBV12-4,TRBJ2-7,NA,TGTGCCAGCAGTTTAGTCTACTACGAGCAGTACTTC,CASSLVYYEQYF
NA,TRBV30,TRBJ2-1,TRBD1,TGTGCCTGGAGCCGGGACAGGATTTACAATGAGCAGTTCTTC,CAWSRDRIYNEQFF